These 20 T cell receptor beta chains were sequenced from one sample in a study of T-cell reconstitution after alpha-beta-depleted transplantation in children. Unique molecular identifiers were used in preparing the TCRbeta library. One entry per CDR3 protein results from TCRdb running MiXCR on the PCR reads. Of about 440,000 distinct CDR3 sequences listed, about 40% were seen once; the top ten hold 27%. The sample consisted of PBMCs, taken before TCRalphabeta/CD19-depleted stem cell transplant. These receptors were collected from a girl under 10 years old with aplastic anemia, due to receive a stem cell transplant.

The V and J genes are TRBV18 and TRBJ2-3; no definite D call. Germline CDR1 is KGHSH and CDR2 is LQKENI. CDR3 length: 16 amino acids. V lost 0 bases and J 0 bases, leaving 10 bases between the germline ends. The CDR3: CASSPPPQPSTDTQYF. The DNA of the CDR3 is TGTGCCAGCTCACCACCGCCGCAGCCTAGCACAGATACGCAGTATTTT.

The chain is built from TRBV5-4 and TRBJ2-7; D is ambiguous. CDR1 SGHNT and CDR2 YYREEE come from the germline V gene (reference sequence). The CDR3 consists of 15 residues. V was cut by 4 bases and J by 2 bases, with 16 bases left in between. CDR3 region: CASSMYGLPTYEQYF. CDR3 in DNA: TGTGCCAGCAGCATGTATGGCCTTCCAACCTACGAGCAGTACTTC.

This clonotype has ten or more counts. This sequence joins TRBV15 and TRBJ2-2; no clear D. Trimming stripped 6 bases from V and 2 bases from J, with 13 bases between. The CDR3 spans 15 residues. Germline V CDR1 and CDR2: LNHNV, YYDKDF (reference sequence). This CDR3 is CATRSGDPNTGELFF. The DNA of the CDR3 is TGTGCCACCAGGTCAGGCGACCCTAACACCGGGGAGCTGTTTTTT.

The chain has TRBV20-1 and TRBJ1-2, with D perhaps TRBD1 (6 bases). The CDR3 spans 12 residues. CDR1 and CDR2 (germline): DFQATT, SNEGSKA (reference sequence). V was shortened by 6 bases and J by 4 bases, with 12 bases between the two germline ends. The CDR3 bases are TGCAGTGCGCCAGGGGCTGCCTATGGCTACACCTTC. Amino acids: CSAPGAAYGYTF.

This clonotype turned up a few times. The chain uses TRBV7-6 and TRBJ2-7; 9 positions agree with TRBD1. The junction had 8 bases not matched to a gene; V was cut back by 5 bases and J by 6 bases. Germline CDR1 SGHVS, CDR2 FNYEAQ. The CDR3 covers 14 residues. The CDR3 sequence: CASSAGQGRGEQYF. In DNA, the CDR3 is TGTGCCAGCAGCGCGGGACAGGGACGGGGCGAGCAGTACTTC.

The gene calls are TRBV12-3 or TRBV12-4 and TRBJ2-7; D might be TRBD1 (6 bases). Trimming pared 6 bases from V and 6 bases from J, leaving 12 bases between. The CDR3 covers 12 residues. The CDR3 sequence: CASSQGLGEQYF. The CDR3 DNA is TGTGCCAGCAGCCAGGGGCTAGGCGAGCAGTACTTC.

This clonotype was found a few times. The gene calls are TRBV6-2 or TRBV6-3 and TRBJ2-5; D remains ambiguous. V gave up 2 bases and J gave up 5 bases, with 9 bases separating them. Germline V gene data show CDR1 as MNHEY and CDR2 as SVGEGT. This CDR3 has 13 residues. This chain's CDR3 is CASSYGLLETQYF. CDR3 DNA sequence: TGTGCCAGCAGTTACGGGCTGCTGGAGACCCAGTACTTC.

The rearrangement joins TRBV11-1 to TRBJ2-7; 8 bases match TRBD1. The CDR3 is made up of 14 amino acids. Germline V CDR1 and CDR2: SGHAT, FQDESV (reference sequence). Germline trimming cut 1 base from V and 6 bases from J; bases unmatched to any gene: 5. The CDR3 sequence: CASSLGQGAAEQYF. CDR3 sequence (DNA): TGTGCCAGCAGCTTAGGGCAGGGGGCGGCCGAGCAGTACTTC.

This clonotype occurred a few times. V usage is TRBV27 and J usage is TRBJ1-2, with D possibly TRBD1 on 6 matching bases. Between the trimmed V and J ends, which lost 1 base and 7 bases, there was a span of 13 bases. This CDR3 comprises 14 residues. CDR1 and CDR2 from the germline V gene are MNHEY and SMNVEV (reference sequence). The CDR3 is CASSLFMGATGYTF. As DNA, the CDR3 is TGTGCCAGCAGTTTATTTATGGGGGCGACTGGCTACACCTTC.

This clonotype was recorded many times. The chain couples TRBV6-5 to TRBJ1-1; 7 bases line up with TRBD1. Trimming took 2 bases from V and 5 from J; bases not matched to a gene: 11. The CDR3 covers 16 residues. Germline CDR1 is MNHEY and CDR2 is SVGAGI. CDR3 nucleotide sequence: TGTGCCAGCAGTTACGGCGGAGGGGGCAAGGGAACTGAAGCTTTCTTT. Protein sequence: CASSYGGGGKGTEAFF.

This sequence joins TRBV15 and TRBJ2-7; 7 bases map to TRBD1. The ends lost 2 bases at V and 0 bases at J; junction bases unmatched: 4. Germline assignment: CDR1 LNHNV and CDR2 YYDKDF (reference sequence). The CDR3 loop spans 15 amino acids. The CDR3 sequence is CATSRPGTASYEQYF. The CDR3 DNA follows: TGTGCCACCAGCAGACCCGGGACAGCCTCCTACGAGCAGTACTTC.

This clonotype was picked up a small number of times. The chain joins TRBV3-1 to TRBJ1-2; D is possibly TRBD1 (5 bases). The CDR3 has 14 amino acids. Germline values: CDR1 LGHDT, CDR2 YNNKEL (reference sequence). Trimming removed 1 base at V and 5 bases at J, with 11 bases between. The CDR3 here is CASSQVGAVYGYTF. CDR3 nucleotides: TGTGCCAGCAGCCAAGTTGGGGCGGTGTATGGCTACACCTTC. The full variable domain, rest sourced from reference TRBV3-1 and TRBJ1-2, is DTAVSQTPKYLVTQMGNDKSIKCEQNLGHDTMYWYKQDSKKFLKIMFSYNNKELIINETVPNRFSPKSPDKAHLNLHINSLELGDSAVYFCASSQVGAVYGYTFGSGTRLTVV.

V and J are TRBV6-1 and TRBJ2-1, with 8 nucleotides matching TRBD2. This CDR3 comprises 16 residues. After removal of 8 bases from V and 4 bases from J, the junction contained 13 bases not matched to a gene. Germline CDR1 MNHNS, CDR2 SASEGT. The DNA of the CDR3 is TGTGCCAGCTCAAGTGCGGGAGGACTAGTTTACAATGAGCAGTTCTTC. Translated: CASSSAGGLVYNEQFF.

This rearrangement joins TRBV20-1 to TRBJ2-7; 7 bases are shared with TRBD1. This CDR3 is 14 amino acids long. V shed 5 bases, J shed 3 bases, and the junction held 10 bases outside the gene matches. Germline lookup yields CDR1 DFQATT and CDR2 SNEGSKA (reference sequence). The CDR3: CSAGKTTGSYEQYF. The CDR3 bases are TGCAGTGCTGGGAAGACGACAGGGAGCTACGAGCAGTACTTC.

The rearrangement links TRBV7-3 to TRBJ2-3, with 8 positions matching TRBD1. Looked up from germline, CDR1 is SGHTA and CDR2 is FQGTGA. V was clipped by 5 bases and J by 4 bases; unmatched bases: 8. The CDR3 covers 15 residues. CDR3 loop: CASSDGQGFSDTQYF. DNA for the CDR3: TGTGCCAGCAGCGACGGACAGGGATTCTCAGATACGCAGTATTTT. The whole variable domain, filled in from reference TRBV7-3 and TRBJ2-3, reads GAGVSQTPSNKVTEKGKYVELRCDPISGHTALYWYRQSLGQGPEFLIYFQGTGAADDSGLPNDRFFAVRPEGSVSTLKIQRTERGDSAVYLCASSDGQGFSDTQYFGPGTRLTVL.

This clonotype has more than one count but fewer than ten. This rearrangement joins TRBV20-1 to TRBJ2-7; 13 nucleotides match TRBD2. CDR3 size: 16 residues. From germline, CDR1 is DFQATT and CDR2 SNEGSKA (reference sequence). Trimming removed 5 bases from V and 3 bases from J; junction bases left unmatched: 10. The CDR3 sequence is CSAPGTSGTELYEQYF. In DNA, the CDR3 is TGCAGTGCTCCCGGGACTAGCGGGACGGAACTCTACGAGCAGTACTTC.

Ten or more counts support this clonotype. At one boundary the junction diverges from the germline segment, which might be a read error. This chain joins TRBV5-1 and TRBJ1-2, with 8 bases lining up with TRBD1. The CDR3 loop spans 13 amino acids. CDR1 and CDR2 (germline): SGHRS, YFSETQ. The chain's CDR3 is CASSLQGDYGYTF. The CDR3 region has the DNA TGTGCCAGCAGCCTACAGGGGGACTATGGCTACACCTTC.

This sequence joins TRBV20-1 and TRBJ2-7, with 7 bases matching TRBD2. Germline V lookup: CDR1 DFQATT, CDR2 SNEGSKA (reference sequence). V dropped 3 bases and J dropped 3; count of bases not matched to a gene: 17. The CDR3 spans 17 residues. DNA for the CDR3: TGCAGTGCTAGGCCCCTAGGGGAGGGGTATTTTGTCTACGAGCAGTACTTC. This encodes CSARPLGEGYFVYEQYF.

V is TRBV7-3 and J is TRBJ2-1; TRBD2 agrees at 9 bases. V dropped 0 bases and J dropped 9; count of bases not matched to a gene: 6. The CDR3 consists of 15 residues. CDR1 and CDR2 from the germline V gene are SGHTA and FQGTGA. As DNA, the CDR3 is TGTGCCAGCAGCTTAACCCGGACTAGCGCGGCTGAGCAGTTCTTC. It translates to CASSLTRTSAAEQFF. The whole variable domain, filled in from reference TRBV7-3 and TRBJ2-1, reads GAGVSQTPSNKVTEKGKYVELRCDPISGHTALYWYRQSLGQGPEFLIYFQGTGAADDSGLPNDRFFAVRPEGSVSTLKIQRTERGDSAVYLCASSLTRTSAAEQFFGPGTRLTVL.

The rearrangement links TRBV12-3 or TRBV12-4 to TRBJ2-3, with 7 positions matching TRBD1. V gave up 3 bases and J gave up 4 bases; unmatched junction bases: 7. The CDR3 has 15 residues. The CDR3 region is CASSLEIGGADTQYF. The CDR3, as DNA: TGTGCCAGCAGTTTGGAGATAGGGGGCGCAGATACGCAGTATTTT.